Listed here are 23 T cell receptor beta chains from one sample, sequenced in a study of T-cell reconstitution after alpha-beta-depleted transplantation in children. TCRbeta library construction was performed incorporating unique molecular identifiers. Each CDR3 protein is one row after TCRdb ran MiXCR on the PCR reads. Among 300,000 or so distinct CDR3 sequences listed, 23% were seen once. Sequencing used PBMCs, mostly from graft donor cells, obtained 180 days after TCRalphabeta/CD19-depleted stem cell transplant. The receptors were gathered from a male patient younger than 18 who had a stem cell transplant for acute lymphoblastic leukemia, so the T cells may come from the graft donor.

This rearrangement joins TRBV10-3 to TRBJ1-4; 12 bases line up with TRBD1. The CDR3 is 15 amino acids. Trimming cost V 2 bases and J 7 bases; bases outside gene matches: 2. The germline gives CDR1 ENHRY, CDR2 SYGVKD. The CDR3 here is CAISEGTGGGEKLFF. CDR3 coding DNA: TGTGCCATCAGTGAGGGGACAGGGGGCGGTGAAAAACTGTTTTTT.

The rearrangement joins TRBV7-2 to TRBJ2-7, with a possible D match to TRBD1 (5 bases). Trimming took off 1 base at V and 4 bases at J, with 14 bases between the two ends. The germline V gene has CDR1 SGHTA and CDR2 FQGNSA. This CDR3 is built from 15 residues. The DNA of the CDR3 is TGTGCCAGCAGCTTAGAGGATTGGGGCCTTTACGAGCAGTACTTC. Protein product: CASSLEDWGLYEQYF.

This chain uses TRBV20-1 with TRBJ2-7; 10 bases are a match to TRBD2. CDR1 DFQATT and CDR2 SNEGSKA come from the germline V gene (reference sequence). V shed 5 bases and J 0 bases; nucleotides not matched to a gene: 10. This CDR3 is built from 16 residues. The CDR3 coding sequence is TGCAGTGCTCCAAGTTCGAGCGGGAGGGCCTCCTACGAGCAGTACTTC. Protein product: CSAPSSSGRASYEQYF.

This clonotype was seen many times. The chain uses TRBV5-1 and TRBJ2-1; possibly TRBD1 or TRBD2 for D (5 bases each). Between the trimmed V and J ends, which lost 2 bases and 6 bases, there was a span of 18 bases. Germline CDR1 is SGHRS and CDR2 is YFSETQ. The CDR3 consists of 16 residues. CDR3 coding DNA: TGCGCCAGCAGCTTATCGCCGGGGCTCAACTCCAATGAGCAGTTCTTC. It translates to CASSLSPGLNSNEQFF.

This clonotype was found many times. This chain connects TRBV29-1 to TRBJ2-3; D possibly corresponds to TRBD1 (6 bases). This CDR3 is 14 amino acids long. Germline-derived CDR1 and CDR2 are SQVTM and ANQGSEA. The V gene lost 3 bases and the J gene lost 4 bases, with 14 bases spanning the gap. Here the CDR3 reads CSVDRGRTADTQYF. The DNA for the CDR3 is TGCAGCGTTGATAGGGGGAGAACGGCAGATACGCAGTATTTT.

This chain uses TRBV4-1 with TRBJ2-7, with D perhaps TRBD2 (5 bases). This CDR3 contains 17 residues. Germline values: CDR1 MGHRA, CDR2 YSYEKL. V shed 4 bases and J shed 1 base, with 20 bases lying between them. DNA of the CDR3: TGCGCCAGCAGCCTTGAGGGAGCGGAGACGATATCCTACGAGCAGTACTTC. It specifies CASSLEGAETISYEQYF.

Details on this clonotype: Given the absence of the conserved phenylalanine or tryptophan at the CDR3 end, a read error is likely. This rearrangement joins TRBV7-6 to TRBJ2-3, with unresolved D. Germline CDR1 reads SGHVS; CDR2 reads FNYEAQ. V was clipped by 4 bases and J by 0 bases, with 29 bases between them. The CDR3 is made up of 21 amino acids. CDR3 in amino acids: CASSSLARRTADLFSTDTQYL. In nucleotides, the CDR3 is TGTGCCAGCAGCTCTTTAGCACGTAGGACGGCAGATCTTTTTAGCACAGATACGCAGTATCTT.

This chain's CDR3 is CASSLQPLAKNIQYF. CDR3 nucleotide sequence: TGCGCCAGCAGCTTGCAGCCTCTAGCCAAAAACATTCAGTACTTC. This rearrangement joins TRBV5-1 to TRBJ2-4; D is unresolved. V shed 1 base and J shed 0 bases, with 8 bases lying between them. This CDR3 is built from 15 residues. In germline, CDR1 is SGHRS, CDR2 YFSETQ. Using reference TRBV5-1 and TRBJ2-4 for the parts outside the CDR3, the full variable domain is KAGVTQTPRYLIKTRGQQVTLSCSPISGHRSVSWYQQTPGQGLQFLFEYFSETQRNKGNFPGRFSGRQFSNSRSEMNVSTLELGDSALYLCASSLQPLAKNIQYFGAGTRLSVL.

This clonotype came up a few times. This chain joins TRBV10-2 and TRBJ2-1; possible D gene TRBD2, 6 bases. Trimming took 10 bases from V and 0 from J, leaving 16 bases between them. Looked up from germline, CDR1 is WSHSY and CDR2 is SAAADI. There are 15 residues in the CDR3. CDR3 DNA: TGCGCCACCTCTGTAATGGGGGGCTCCTACAATGAGCAGTTCTTC. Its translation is CATSVMGGSYNEQFF.

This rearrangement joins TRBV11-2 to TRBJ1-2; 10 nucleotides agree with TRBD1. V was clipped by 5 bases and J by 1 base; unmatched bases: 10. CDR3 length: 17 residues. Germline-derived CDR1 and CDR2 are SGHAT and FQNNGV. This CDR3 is CASSVTPGTGVNYGYTF. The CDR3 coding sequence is TGTGCCAGCAGCGTCACTCCCGGGACAGGGGTTAACTATGGCTACACCTTC. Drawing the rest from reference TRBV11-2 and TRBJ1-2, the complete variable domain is EAGVAQSPRYKIIEKRQSVAFWCNPISGHATLYWYQQILGQGPKLLIQFQNNGVVDDSQLPKDRFSAERLKGVDSTLKIQPAKLEDSAVYLCASSVTPGTGVNYGYTFGSGTRLTVV.

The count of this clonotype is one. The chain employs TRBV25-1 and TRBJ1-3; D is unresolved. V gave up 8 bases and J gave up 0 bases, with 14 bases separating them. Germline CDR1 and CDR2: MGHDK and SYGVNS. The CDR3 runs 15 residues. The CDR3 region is CASCSPPVSGNTIYF. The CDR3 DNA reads TGTGCCAGCTGCAGCCCTCCCGTCTCTGGAAACACCATATATTTT.

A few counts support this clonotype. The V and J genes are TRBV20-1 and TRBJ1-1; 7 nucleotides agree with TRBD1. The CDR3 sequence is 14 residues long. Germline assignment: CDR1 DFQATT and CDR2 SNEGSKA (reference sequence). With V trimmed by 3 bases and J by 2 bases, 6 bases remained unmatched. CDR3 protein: CSARSRGANTEAFF. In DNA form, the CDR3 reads TGCAGTGCTAGGAGCAGGGGGGCAAACACTGAAGCTTTCTTT.

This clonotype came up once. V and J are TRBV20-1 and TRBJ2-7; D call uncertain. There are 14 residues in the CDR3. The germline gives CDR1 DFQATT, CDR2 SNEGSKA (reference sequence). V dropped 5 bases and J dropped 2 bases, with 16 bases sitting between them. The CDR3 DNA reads TGCAGTGCTCCACCTTCGACCGCTACCTACGAGCAGTACTTC. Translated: CSAPPSTATYEQYF.

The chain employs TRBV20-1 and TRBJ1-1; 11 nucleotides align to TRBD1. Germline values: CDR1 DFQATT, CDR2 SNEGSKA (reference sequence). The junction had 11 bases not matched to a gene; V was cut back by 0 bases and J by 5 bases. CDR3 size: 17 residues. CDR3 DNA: TGCAGTGCTAGAGACCGGGACAGGGGGATTCGAAGGACTGAAGCTTTCTTT. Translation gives CSARDRDRGIRRTEAFF.

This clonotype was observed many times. The CDR3 DNA is TGTGCCAGCAAACAGGACAGTCTCACCGGGGAGCTGTTTTTT. It yields the protein CASKQDSLTGELFF. The chain has TRBV12-3 or TRBV12-4 and TRBJ2-2, with D possibly being TRBD1 (6 bases). This CDR3 comprises 14 residues. V dropped 7 bases and J dropped 4 bases, with 13 bases sitting between them.

The CDR3 reads CASSLGTAHNTEAFF. The CDR3 DNA follows: TGTGCCAGCAGCTTGGGGACAGCACACAACACTGAAGCTTTCTTT. This chain links TRBV5-5 with TRBJ1-1; possibly TRBD1 for D (6 bases). Germline CDR1 and CDR2: SGHKS and YYEKEE (reference sequence). This CDR3 is built from 15 residues. Trimming removed 0 bases from V and 2 bases from J, with 11 bases in between.

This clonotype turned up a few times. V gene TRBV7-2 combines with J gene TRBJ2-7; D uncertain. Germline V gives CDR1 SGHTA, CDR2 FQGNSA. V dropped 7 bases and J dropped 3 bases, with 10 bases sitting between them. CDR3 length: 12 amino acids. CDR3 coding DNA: TGTGCCAGCACACTGGAAAACTACGAGCAGTACTTC. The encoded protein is CASTLENYEQYF.

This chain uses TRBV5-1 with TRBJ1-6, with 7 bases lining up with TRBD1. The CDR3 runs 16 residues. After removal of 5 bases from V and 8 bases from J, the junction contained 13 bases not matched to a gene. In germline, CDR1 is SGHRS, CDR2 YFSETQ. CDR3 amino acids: CASSSGPTGLDSPLHF. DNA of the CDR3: TGCGCCAGCAGTTCCGGGCCGACAGGGTTGGATTCACCCCTCCACTTT.

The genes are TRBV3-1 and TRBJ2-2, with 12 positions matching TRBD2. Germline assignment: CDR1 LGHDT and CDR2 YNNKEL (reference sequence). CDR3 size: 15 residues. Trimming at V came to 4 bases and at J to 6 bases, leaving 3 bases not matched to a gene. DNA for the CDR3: TGTGCCAGCAGCCGACTAGCGGGAGCCCCCGGGGAGCTGTTTTTT. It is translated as CASSRLAGAPGELFF. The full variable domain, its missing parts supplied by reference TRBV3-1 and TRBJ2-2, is DTAVSQTPKYLVTQMGNDKSIKCEQNLGHDTMYWYKQDSKKFLKIMFSYNNKELIINETVPNRFSPKSPDKAHLNLHINSLELGDSAVYFCASSRLAGAPGELFFGEGSRLTVL.

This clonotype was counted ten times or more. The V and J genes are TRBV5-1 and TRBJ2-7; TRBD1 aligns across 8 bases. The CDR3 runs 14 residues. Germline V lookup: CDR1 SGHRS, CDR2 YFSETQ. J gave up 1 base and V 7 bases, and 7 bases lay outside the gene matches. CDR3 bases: TGCGCCAGCGGTCAGGACAGGGCGTCCTACGAGCAGTACTTC. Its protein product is CASGQDRASYEQYF.

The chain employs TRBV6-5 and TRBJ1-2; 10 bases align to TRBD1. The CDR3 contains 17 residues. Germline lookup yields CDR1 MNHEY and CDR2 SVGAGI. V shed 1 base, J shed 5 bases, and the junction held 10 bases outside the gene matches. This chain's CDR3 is CASSYYRDRGLLYGYTF. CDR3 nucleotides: TGTGCCAGCAGTTACTACCGGGACAGGGGCCTTCTGTATGGCTACACCTTC.

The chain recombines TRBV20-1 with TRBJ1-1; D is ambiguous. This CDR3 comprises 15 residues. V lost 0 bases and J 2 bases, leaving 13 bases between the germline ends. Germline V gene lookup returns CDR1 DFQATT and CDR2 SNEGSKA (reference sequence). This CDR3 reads CSARDATTTNTEAFF. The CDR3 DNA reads TGCAGTGCTAGAGATGCCACCACCACCAACACTGAAGCTTTCTTT.

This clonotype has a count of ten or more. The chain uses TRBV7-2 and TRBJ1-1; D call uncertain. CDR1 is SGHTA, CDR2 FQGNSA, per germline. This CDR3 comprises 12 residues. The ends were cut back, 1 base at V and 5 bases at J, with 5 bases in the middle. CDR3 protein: CASSLGLTEAFF. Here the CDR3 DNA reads TGTGCCAGCAGCTTAGGGCTAACTGAAGCTTTCTTT. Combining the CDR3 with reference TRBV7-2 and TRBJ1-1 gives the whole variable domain GAGVSQSPSNKVTEKGKDVELRCDPISGHTALYWYRQSLGQGLEFLIYFQGNSAPDKSGLPSDRFSAERTGGSVSTLTIQRTQQEDSAVYLCASSLGLTEAFFGQGTRLTVV.